Below are 9 T cell receptor beta chains sequenced from a single sample in a study of regulatory T cells in long-lasting Graves disease. The time point: newly diagnosed GD, antithyroid drugs for less than 3 months. With RNA extracted from PBMCs as input, the TCR library was made. Through Arm-PCR of CDR3 regions and iRepertoire HTBI primers, TCR beta libraries were built. Each CDR3 protein is one row after TCRdb ran MiXCR on the multiplex PCR reads. The data contain about 330,000 distinct CDR3 sequences, roughly 15% of them singletons. Another study also made use of these data, one on T cells in Graves' hyperthyroidism and ophthalmopathy.

The sample was peripheral blood mononuclear cells (PBMCs), taken at new diagnosis, from a patient treated with antithyroid drugs. These receptors all come from a woman between 18 and 30 years old with Graves disease.

The chain couples TRBV30 to TRBJ1-2, with 9 bases matching TRBD1. Trimming removed 3 bases from V and 3 bases from J; junction bases left unmatched: 5. The CDR3 is 14 residues long. From germline, CDR1 is GTSNPN and CDR2 SVGIG (reference sequence). The CDR3 region is CAWRRTGEDYGYTF. CDR3 nucleotides: TGTGCCTGGAGGCGGACAGGGGAGGACTATGGCTACACCTTC.

This clonotype was observed many times. V is TRBV3-1 and J is TRBJ1-4; tentative D call: TRBD1 (5 bases). This CDR3 is 16 amino acids long. Trimming pared 4 bases from V and 6 bases from J, leaving 18 bases between. CDR1 is LGHDT and CDR2 is YNNKEL in the germline V gene (reference sequence). The CDR3 bases are TGTGCCAGCAGCCCTTCCTCCGGGGCAGGCGATGAAAAACTGTTTTTT. Its protein is CASSPSSGAGDEKLFF.

This clonotype was counted ten times or more. Here the CDR3 DNA reads TGTGCCAGCAGCCAAGATCCTGGTGGGAGAGGCGGGGAGCTGTTTTTT. It codes for CASSQDPGGRGGELFF. This sequence joins TRBV3-1 and TRBJ2-2; tentative D call: TRBD2 (5 bases). Germline V lookup: CDR1 LGHDT, CDR2 YNNKEL (reference sequence). The V gene lost 0 bases and the J gene lost 7 bases, with 15 bases spanning the gap. CDR3 length: 16 residues.

This clonotype occurred many times. This chain's CDR3 is CASSEGLGQPQHF. CDR3 nucleotide sequence: TGTGCCAGCAGCGAGGGACTGGGCCAGCCCCAGCATTTT. This chain uses TRBV28 with TRBJ1-5, with D maybe TRBD1 (5 bases). The CDR3 is made up of 13 amino acids. Germline V gene sequence: CDR1 MDHEN, CDR2 SYDVKM. Trimming removed 6 bases at V and 7 bases at J, with 13 bases between.

This clonotype was detected a few times. J is TRBJ1-3 and V is TRBV3-1; a weak D match, TRBD1 (5 bases). The CDR3 is 16 residues long. Per germline, CDR1 LGHDT and CDR2 YNNKEL (reference sequence). V was trimmed by 0 bases and J by 1 base, leaving 10 bases between them. The CDR3: CASSQDRRGSGNTIYF. As DNA, the CDR3 is TGTGCCAGCAGCCAAGATAGAAGGGGATCTGGAAACACCATATATTTT.

This clonotype was found many times. The chain carries TRBV3-1 and TRBJ2-7, with D tentatively TRBD2 (6 bases). CDR3 size: 15 residues. Germline loops: CDR1 LGHDT, CDR2 YNNKEL (reference sequence). V was trimmed by 0 bases and J by 1 base, leaving 10 bases between them. The DNA for the CDR3 is TGTGCCAGCAGCCAAGACCTCGGAGGGTCCTACGAGCAGTACTTC. Its translation is CASSQDLGGSYEQYF.

This clonotype was picked up many times. This sequence joins TRBV5-5 and TRBJ1-4; D possibly corresponds to TRBD1 (5 bases). Per germline, CDR1 SGHKS and CDR2 YYEKEE (reference sequence). CDR3 length equals 16 residues. Trimming pared 4 bases from V and 8 bases from J, leaving 21 bases between. DNA of the CDR3: TGTGCCAGCAGCGGGCGAACCGGGACTTCAGGCGAAAAACTGTTTTTT. Residues: CASSGRTGTSGEKLFF.

This clonotype was observed many times. V is TRBV27 and J is TRBJ2-1; a weak D match, TRBD1 (6 bases). This CDR3 spans 13 amino acids. The ends were cut back, 5 bases at V and 8 bases at J, with 13 bases in the middle. Germline values: CDR1 MNHEY, CDR2 SMNVEV (reference sequence). As DNA, the CDR3 is TGTGCCAGCAGTAAACTACAGGGAGATGAGCAGTTCTTC. It specifies CASSKLQGDEQFF.

This clonotype was seen ten or more times. The chain combines TRBV7-9 with TRBJ2-1; 9 bases align to TRBD2. This CDR3 is 16 amino acids long. Trimming removed 3 bases from V and 2 bases from J; junction bases left unmatched: 5. Germline V gives CDR1 SEHNR, CDR2 FQNEAQ (reference sequence). The CDR3 DNA sequence: TGTGCCAGCAGCTTTAGCGGGGGCTTTACCTACAATGAGCAGTTCTTC. Translated: CASSFSGGFTYNEQFF.